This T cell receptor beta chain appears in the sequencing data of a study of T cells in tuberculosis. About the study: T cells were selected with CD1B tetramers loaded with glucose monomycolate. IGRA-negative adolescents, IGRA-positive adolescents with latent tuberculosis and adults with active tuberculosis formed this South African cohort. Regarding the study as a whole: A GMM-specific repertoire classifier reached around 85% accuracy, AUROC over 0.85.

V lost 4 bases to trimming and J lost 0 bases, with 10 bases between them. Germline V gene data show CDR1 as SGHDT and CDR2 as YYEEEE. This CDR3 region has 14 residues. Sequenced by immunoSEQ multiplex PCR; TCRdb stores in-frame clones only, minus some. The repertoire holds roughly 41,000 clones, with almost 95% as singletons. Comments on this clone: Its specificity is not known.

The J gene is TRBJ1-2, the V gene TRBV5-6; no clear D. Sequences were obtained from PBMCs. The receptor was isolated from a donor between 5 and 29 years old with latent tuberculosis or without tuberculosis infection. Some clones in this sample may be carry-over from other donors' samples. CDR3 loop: CASSPRAANYGYTF. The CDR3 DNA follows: TGTGCCAGCAGCCCCCGAGCTGCTAACTATGGCTACACCTTC.